This T cell receptor (beta chain) was retrieved from a study of early T cells in non-severe SARS-CoV-2 infection. Across the whole study: Sequencing targeted bulk RNA from unsorted whole blood, leaving chains unpaired. General study points: VDJdb matching, biased toward anti-spike CD8 responses, missed private and CD4 specificities.

About this clonotype itself: As yet, its antigen is unknown.

Germline values: CDR1 SGHRS, CDR2 YFSETQ. The CDR3 consists of 17 residues. The ends lost 4 bases at V and 5 bases at J; junction bases unmatched: 8. As part of library construction, unique molecular identifiers were attached to individual cDNA molecules. One entry per CDR3 protein, called by TCRdb with MiXCR from the 5' RACE reads. The sample includes under 45,000 distinct CDR3 sequences, 5.4% of them seen just once. The source of this sequence is an adult who was a healthcare worker with PCR-confirmed SARS-CoV-2 infection or an uninfected control (not recorded which). The rearrangement links TRBV5-1 to TRBJ2-3; the match to TRBD2 covers 15 bases. The sequencing used whole blood, collected at baseline. This CDR3 is CASSRGLAGGPEDTQYF. CDR3 in DNA: TGCGCCAGCAGCAGAGGACTAGCGGGAGGGCCGGAAGATACGCAGTATTTT.